A single sample is the source of the 12 T cell receptor beta chains below, sequenced in a study of T-cell memory formation after mild COVID-19. TCRdb recomputed calls from the 5' RACE reads with MiXCR, one row per CDR3 protein. The repertoire consists of fewer than 450,000 distinct CDR3 sequences, with approximately 24% occurring once and the leading ten covering around 8.1%. Sequencing was carried out using PBMCs or a T cell subset sorted from them (not recorded which). These receptors were collected from an adult woman who had mild COVID-19 (a few samples of this study predate the infection). Cell type and time point are not known.

This chain links TRBV7-6 with TRBJ2-3; D is ambiguous. Germline lookup yields CDR1 SGHVS and CDR2 FNYEAQ. With 4 bases removed from V and 4 bases from J, the gap between germline ends came to 12 bases. The CDR3 runs 14 residues. CDR3 loop: CASSSRPSPDTQYF. In nucleotides, the CDR3 is TGTGCCAGCAGCTCCCGCCCAAGCCCAGATACGCAGTATTTT.

V and J are TRBV6-2 or TRBV6-3 and TRBJ1-1; 10 positions match TRBD1. The J segment lost 11 bases and the V segment lost 4 bases, leaving 10 bases of the junction unmatched. This CDR3 spans 14 amino acids. The V gene's germline CDR1 is MNHEY and CDR2 SVGEGT. As DNA, the CDR3 is TGTGCCAGCAGTTTACAGACAGGGGGCGTGTGGGCTTTCTTT. This codes for CASSLQTGGVWAFF.

The chain uses TRBV12-3 or TRBV12-4 and TRBJ1-5, with unresolved D. This CDR3 has 15 amino acids. Trimming took 4 bases from V and 0 from J, leaving 10 bases between them. CDR3 residues: CASSWTANSNQPQHF. Here the CDR3 DNA reads TGTGCCAGCAGTTGGACGGCTAATAGCAATCAGCCCCAGCATTTT.

The gene calls are TRBV11-2 and TRBJ2-7; TRBD2 matches 14 bases. Trimming cost V 4 bases and J 1 base; bases outside gene matches: 9. This CDR3 has 18 amino acids. Germline V gene lookup returns CDR1 SGHAT and CDR2 FQNNGV. The CDR3 DNA reads as TGTGCCAGCAGCTCCGGGACTAGCGGGAGTTATGGTTCCTACGAGCAGTACTTC. It is translated as CASSSGTSGSYGSYEQYF.

This chain uses TRBV20-1 with TRBJ2-5, with 8 bases aligning to TRBD1. The CDR3 spans 13 residues. Germline V gene lookup returns CDR1 DFQATT and CDR2 SNEGSKA (reference sequence). V shed 6 bases, J shed 5 bases, and the junction held 8 bases outside the gene matches. CDR3 loop: CSAGDRGQETQYF. CDR3 sequence (DNA): TGCAGTGCCGGAGACAGGGGTCAGGAGACCCAGTACTTC.

This clonotype was detected a few times. V gene TRBV20-1 combines with J gene TRBJ1-4; 7 bases fit TRBD1. The germline V gene encodes CDR1 DFQATT and CDR2 SNEGSKA (reference sequence). The trim removed 3 bases at V and 5 bases at J, leaving 6 bases unmatched. The CDR3 is 14 residues long. In DNA form, the CDR3 reads TGCAGTGCTAGCTTCGGGACAGAGAATGAAAAACTGTTTTTT. It yields the protein CSASFGTENEKLFF.

The chain couples TRBV6-1 to TRBJ1-4, with D hard to call. The V gene lost 4 bases and the J gene lost 7 bases, with 7 bases spanning the gap. CDR3 length equals 12 residues. Germline V CDR1 and CDR2: MNHNS, SASEGT. CDR3 sequence (DNA): TGTGCCAGCAGTGCATACAGTGAAAAACTGTTTTTT. Translating it yields CASSAYSEKLFF.

This clonotype was seen only a few times. The chain carries TRBV9 and TRBJ1-6; TRBD1 matches 7 bases. The CDR3 spans 15 residues. The trim removed 0 bases at V and 10 bases at J, leaving 7 bases unmatched. The germline V gene has CDR1 SGDLS and CDR2 YYNGEE. The CDR3 protein is CASSVASQGGSPLHF. The CDR3 DNA sequence: TGTGCCAGCAGCGTAGCTTCCCAGGGGGGCTCACCCCTCCACTTT.

This clonotype turned up a few times. The rearrangement joins TRBV5-6 to TRBJ2-1; D might be TRBD2 (6 bases). This CDR3 contains 16 residues. Deletions cut 0 bases from V and 0 bases from J, with 10 bases between. Germline CDR1 is SGHDT and CDR2 is YYEEEE. CDR3 sequence reads: CASSLGAGSSYNEQFF. In DNA, the CDR3 is TGTGCCAGCAGCTTGGGTGCGGGAAGCTCCTACAATGAGCAGTTCTTC.

This clonotype was detected ten times or more. CDR3 region: CATGGTEKETQYF. CDR3 nucleotide sequence: TGTGCCACCGGAGGGACAGAAAAAGAGACCCAGTACTTC. The rearrangement uses TRBV24-1 and TRBJ2-5; TRBD1 is a possible D gene (7 bases). This CDR3 has 13 residues. V gave up 9 bases and J gave up 3 bases, with 13 bases separating them. Germline loops: CDR1 KGHDR, CDR2 SFDVKD.

The chain has TRBV6-2 or TRBV6-3 and TRBJ2-7, with TRBD2 matching over 9 bases. Germline V CDR1 and CDR2: MNHEY, SVGEGT. J was trimmed by 7 bases and V by 5 bases; bases with no gene match: 3. This CDR3 region has 12 residues. CDR3 protein: CASSTGLAEQYF. DNA for the CDR3: TGTGCCAGCAGTACCGGACTAGCGGAGCAGTACTTC.

The rearrangement links TRBV27 to TRBJ2-7; maybe TRBD1 (5 bases). Trimming pared 5 bases from V and 0 bases from J, leaving 11 bases between. Germline CDR1 and CDR2: MNHEY and SMNVEV (reference sequence). The CDR3 length is 14 residues. The CDR3, as DNA: TGTGCCAGCAGTGGCAGACAGTTCTCCTACGAGCAGTACTTC. Its protein product is CASSGRQFSYEQYF.